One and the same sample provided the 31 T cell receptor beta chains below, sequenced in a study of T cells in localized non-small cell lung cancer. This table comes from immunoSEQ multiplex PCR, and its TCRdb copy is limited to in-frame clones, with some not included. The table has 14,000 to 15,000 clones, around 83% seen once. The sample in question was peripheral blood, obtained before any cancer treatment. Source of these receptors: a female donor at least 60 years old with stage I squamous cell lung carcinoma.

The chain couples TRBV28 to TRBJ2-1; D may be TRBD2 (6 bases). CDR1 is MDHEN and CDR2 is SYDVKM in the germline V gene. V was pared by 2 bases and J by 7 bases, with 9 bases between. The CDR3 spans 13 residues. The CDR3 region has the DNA TGTGCCAGCAGTTTAGGAGGGTTAAATGAGCAGTTCTTC. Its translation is CASSLGGLNEQFF. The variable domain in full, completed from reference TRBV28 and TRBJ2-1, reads DVKVTQSSRYLVKRTGEKVFLECVQDMDHENMFWYRQDPGLGLRLIYFSYDVKMKEKGDIPEGYSVSREKKERFSLILESASTNQTSMYLCASSLGGLNEQFFGPGTRLTVL.

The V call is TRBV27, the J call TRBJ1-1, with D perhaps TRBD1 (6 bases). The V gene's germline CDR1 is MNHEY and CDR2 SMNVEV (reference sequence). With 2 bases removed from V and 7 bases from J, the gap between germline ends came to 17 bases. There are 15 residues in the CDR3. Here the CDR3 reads CASSLGNPGGSEAFF. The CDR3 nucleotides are TGTGCCAGCAGTTTAGGGAACCCGGGGGGCAGTGAAGCTTTCTTT.

In DNA form, the CDR3 reads TGTGCCAGCTCACGTTCTGCTAATGAAAAACTGTTTTTT. Residues: CASSRSANEKLFF. V usage is TRBV18 and J usage is TRBJ1-4; D gene unclear. Looked up from germline, CDR1 is KGHSH and CDR2 is LQKENI. This CDR3 has 13 residues. V was cut by 4 bases and J by 3 bases, with 6 bases left in between.

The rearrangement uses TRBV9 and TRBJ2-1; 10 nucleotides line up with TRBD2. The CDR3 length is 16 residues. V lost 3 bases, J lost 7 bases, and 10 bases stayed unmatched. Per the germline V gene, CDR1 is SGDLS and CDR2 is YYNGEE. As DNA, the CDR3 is TGTGCCAGCAGCGCCCCCGGGACTAGCGAAAGGAATGAGCAGTTCTTC. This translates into CASSAPGTSERNEQFF.

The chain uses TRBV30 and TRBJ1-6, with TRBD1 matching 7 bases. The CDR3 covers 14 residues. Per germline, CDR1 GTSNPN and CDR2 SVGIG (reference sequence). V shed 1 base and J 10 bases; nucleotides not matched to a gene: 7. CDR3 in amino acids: CAWSAGQELSPLHF. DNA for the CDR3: TGTGCCTGGAGTGCCGGACAGGAATTGTCACCCCTCCACTTT.

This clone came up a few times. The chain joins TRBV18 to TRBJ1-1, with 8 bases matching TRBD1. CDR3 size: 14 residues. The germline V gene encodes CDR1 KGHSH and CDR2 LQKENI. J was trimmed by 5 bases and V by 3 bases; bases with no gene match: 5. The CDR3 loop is CASSPNTGGTEAFF. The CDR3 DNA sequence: TGTGCCAGCTCACCTAACACAGGGGGAACTGAAGCTTTCTTT.

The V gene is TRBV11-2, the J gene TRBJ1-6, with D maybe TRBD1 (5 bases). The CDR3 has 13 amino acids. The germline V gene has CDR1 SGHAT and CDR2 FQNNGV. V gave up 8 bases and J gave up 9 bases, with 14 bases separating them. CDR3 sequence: CASGWAGGSPLHF. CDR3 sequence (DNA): TGTGCCAGCGGATGGGCGGGGGGTTCACCCCTCCACTTT. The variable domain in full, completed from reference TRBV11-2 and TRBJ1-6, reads EAGVAQSPRYKIIEKRQSVAFWCNPISGHATLYWYQQILGQGPKLLIQFQNNGVVDDSQLPKDRFSAERLKGVDSTLKIQPAKLEDSAVYLCASGWAGGSPLHFGNGTRLTVT.

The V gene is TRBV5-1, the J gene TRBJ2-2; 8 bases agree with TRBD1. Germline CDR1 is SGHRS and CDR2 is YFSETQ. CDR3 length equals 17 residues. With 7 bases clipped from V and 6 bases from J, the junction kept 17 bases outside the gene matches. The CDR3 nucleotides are TGCGCCAGCGCCGATGGTCCGCGGACAGGGAGGTCCGGGGAGCTGTTTTTT. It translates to CASADGPRTGRSGELFF.

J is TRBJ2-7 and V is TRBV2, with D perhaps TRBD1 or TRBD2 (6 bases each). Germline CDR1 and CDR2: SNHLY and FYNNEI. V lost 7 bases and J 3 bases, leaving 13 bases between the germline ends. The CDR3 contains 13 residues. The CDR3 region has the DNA TGTGCCAGCAAGGAGGGGGGAAACTACGAGCAGTACTTC. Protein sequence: CASKEGGNYEQYF.

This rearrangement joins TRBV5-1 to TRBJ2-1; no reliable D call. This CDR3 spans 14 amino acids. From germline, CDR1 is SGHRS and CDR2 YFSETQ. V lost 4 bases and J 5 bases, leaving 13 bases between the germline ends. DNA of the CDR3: TGCGCCAGCAGCCGAAACGTTGGGGACAATGAGCAGTTCTTC. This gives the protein CASSRNVGDNEQFF.

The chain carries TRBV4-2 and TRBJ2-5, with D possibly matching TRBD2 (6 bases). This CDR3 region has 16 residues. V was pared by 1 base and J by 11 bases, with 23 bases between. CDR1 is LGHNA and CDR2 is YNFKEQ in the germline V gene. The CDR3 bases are TGTGCCAGCAGCCAAGTTGTAGCTGTGCCAGGAGGGGAGCAGTACTTC. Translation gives CASSQVVAVPGGEQYF.

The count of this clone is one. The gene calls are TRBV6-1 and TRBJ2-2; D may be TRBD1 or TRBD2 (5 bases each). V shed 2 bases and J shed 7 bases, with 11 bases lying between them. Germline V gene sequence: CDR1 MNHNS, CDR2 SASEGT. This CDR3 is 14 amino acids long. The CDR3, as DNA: TGTGCCAGCAGTGAATCGGGGCAGATCGGGGAGCTGTTTTTT. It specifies CASSESGQIGELFF.

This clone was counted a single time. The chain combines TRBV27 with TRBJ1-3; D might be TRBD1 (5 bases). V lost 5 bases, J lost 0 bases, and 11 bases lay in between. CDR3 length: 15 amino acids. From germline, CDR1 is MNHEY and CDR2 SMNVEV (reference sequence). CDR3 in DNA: TGTGCCAGCAGTCCCGGGGCTAACTCTGGAAACACCATATATTTT. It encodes CASSPGANSGNTIYF.

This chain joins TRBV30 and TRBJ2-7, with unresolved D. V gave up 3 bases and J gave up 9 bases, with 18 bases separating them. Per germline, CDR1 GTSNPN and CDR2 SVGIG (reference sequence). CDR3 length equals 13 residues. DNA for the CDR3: TGTGCCTGGAGAGCCAGGCAGTTGTCGGCGCAGTACTTC. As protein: CAWRARQLSAQYF.

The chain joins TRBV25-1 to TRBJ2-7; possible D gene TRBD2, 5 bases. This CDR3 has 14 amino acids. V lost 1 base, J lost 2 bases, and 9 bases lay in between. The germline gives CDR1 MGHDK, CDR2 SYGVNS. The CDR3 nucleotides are TGTGCCAGCAGTGAATGGGTGGAGGCCTACGAGCAGTACTTC. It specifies CASSEWVEAYEQYF.

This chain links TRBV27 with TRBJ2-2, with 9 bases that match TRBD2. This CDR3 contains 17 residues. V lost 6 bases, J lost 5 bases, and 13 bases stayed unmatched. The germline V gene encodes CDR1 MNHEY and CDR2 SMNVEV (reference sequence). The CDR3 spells CASSRSGLAGETGELFF. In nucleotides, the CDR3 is TGTGCCAGCAGCCGCAGCGGATTAGCGGGAGAAACCGGGGAGCTGTTTTTT.

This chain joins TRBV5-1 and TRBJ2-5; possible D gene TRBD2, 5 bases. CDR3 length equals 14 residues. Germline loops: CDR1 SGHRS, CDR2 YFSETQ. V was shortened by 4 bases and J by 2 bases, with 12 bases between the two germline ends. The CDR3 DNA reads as TGCGCCAGCAGCCCGGCGGACTTTCAAGAGACCCAGTACTTC. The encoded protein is CASSPADFQETQYF.

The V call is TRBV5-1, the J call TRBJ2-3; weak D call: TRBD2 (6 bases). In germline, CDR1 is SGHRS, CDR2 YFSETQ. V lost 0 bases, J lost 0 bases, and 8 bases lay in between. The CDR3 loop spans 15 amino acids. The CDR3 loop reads CASSLDGGSTDTQYF. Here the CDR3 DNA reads TGCGCCAGCAGCTTGGACGGGGGAAGCACAGATACGCAGTATTTT.

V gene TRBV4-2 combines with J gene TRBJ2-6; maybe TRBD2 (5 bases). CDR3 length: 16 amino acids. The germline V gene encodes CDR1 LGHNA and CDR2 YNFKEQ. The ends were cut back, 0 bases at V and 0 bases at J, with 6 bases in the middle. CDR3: CASSQDRGSGANVLTF. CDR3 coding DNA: TGTGCCAGCAGCCAAGATCGGGGCTCTGGGGCCAACGTCCTGACTTTC.

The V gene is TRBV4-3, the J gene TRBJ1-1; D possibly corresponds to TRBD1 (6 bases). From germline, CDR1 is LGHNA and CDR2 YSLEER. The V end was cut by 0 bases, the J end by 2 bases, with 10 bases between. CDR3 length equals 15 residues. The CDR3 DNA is TGCGCCAGCAGCCAAGATGGACAGAGCAACACTGAAGCTTTCTTT. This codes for CASSQDGQSNTEAFF.

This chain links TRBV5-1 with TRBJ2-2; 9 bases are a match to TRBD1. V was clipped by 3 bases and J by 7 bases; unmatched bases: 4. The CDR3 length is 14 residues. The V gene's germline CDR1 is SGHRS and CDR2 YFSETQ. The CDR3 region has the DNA TGCGCCAGCAGCTCTACAGGGGGCATCGGGGAGCTGTTTTTT. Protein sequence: CASSSTGGIGELFF.

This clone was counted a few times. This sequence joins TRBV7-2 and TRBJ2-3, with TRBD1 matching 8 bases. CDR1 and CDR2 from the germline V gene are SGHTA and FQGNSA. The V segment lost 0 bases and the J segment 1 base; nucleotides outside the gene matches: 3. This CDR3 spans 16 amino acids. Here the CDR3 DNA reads TGTGCCAGCAGCTTAGCGTCACAGGGGGGCACAGATACGCAGTATTTT. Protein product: CASSLASQGGTDTQYF.

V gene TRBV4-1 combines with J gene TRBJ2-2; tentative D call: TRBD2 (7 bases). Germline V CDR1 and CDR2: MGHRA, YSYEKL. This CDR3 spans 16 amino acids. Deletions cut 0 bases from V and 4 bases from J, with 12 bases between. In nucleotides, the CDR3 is TGCGCCAGCAGCCAAGAAGGCGGGGGCCGCACCGGGGAGCTGTTTTTT. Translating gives CASSQEGGGRTGELFF.

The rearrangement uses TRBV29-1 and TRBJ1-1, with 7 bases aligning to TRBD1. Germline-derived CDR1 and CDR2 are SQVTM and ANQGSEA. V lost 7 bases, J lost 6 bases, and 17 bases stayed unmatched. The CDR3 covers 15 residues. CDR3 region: CSAYLDRLVRAEAFF. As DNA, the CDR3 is TGCAGCGCTTACCTGGACAGGTTAGTGAGGGCTGAAGCTTTCTTT. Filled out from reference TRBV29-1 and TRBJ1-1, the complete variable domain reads SAVISQKPSRDICQRGTSLTIQCQVDSQVTMMFWYRQQPGQSLTLIATANQGSEATYESGFVIDKFPISRPNLTFSTLTVSNMSPEDSSIYLCSAYLDRLVRAEAFFGQGTRLTVV.

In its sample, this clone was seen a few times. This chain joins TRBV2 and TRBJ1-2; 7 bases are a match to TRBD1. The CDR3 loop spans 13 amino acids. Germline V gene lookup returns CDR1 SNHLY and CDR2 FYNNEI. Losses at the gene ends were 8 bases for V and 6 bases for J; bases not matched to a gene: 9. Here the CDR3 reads CASSSETGNGYTF. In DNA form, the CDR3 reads TGTGCCAGCTCATCCGAGACAGGGAATGGCTACACCTTC.

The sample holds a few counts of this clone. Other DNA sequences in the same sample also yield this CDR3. The CDR3 region is CASLKGGQGFTNEKLFF. CDR3 coding DNA: TGTGCCAGCCTCAAAGGGGGACAGGGGTTCACTAATGAAAAACTGTTTTTT. The rearrangement joins TRBV28 to TRBJ1-4, with 10 positions matching TRBD1. This CDR3 has 17 residues. Germline-derived CDR1 and CDR2 are MDHEN and SYDVKM. The trim removed 8 bases at V and 2 bases at J, leaving 11 bases unmatched.

CDR3 region: CASSSWTASTDTQYF. The CDR3 DNA reads as TGTGCCAGCAGCTCTTGGACCGCTAGCACAGATACGCAGTATTTT. The genes are TRBV9 and TRBJ2-3; no clear D. CDR3 size: 15 residues. CDR1 SGDLS and CDR2 YYNGEE come from the germline V gene. Trimming took off 4 bases at V and 0 bases at J, with 12 bases between the two ends.

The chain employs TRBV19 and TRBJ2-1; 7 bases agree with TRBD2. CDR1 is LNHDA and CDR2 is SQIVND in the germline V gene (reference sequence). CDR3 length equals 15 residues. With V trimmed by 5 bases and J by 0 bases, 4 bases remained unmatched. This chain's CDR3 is CASSLSGDSYNEQFF. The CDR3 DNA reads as TGTGCCAGTAGTCTGAGCGGGGACTCCTACAATGAGCAGTTCTTC.

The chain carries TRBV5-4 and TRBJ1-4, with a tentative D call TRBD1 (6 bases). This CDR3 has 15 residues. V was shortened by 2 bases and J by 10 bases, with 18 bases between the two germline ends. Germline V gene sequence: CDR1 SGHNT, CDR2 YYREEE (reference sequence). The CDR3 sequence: CASSFSDRPGRKLFF. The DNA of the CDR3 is TGTGCCAGCAGCTTCTCAGACAGGCCCGGGAGAAAACTGTTTTTT.

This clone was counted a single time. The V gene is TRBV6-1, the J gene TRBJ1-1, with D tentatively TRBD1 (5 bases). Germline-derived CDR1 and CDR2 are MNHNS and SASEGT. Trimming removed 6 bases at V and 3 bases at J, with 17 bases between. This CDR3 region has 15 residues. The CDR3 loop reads CASSRDHSRDTEAFF. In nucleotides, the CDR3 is TGTGCCAGCAGCCGGGACCATTCGAGGGACACTGAAGCTTTCTTT.

In DNA, the CDR3 is TGTGCCAGCAGTGGCCGGGACAGGGGAAGTGAGCAGTTCTTC. This gives the protein CASSGRDRGSEQFF. The chain couples TRBV6-1 to TRBJ2-1; 10 bases map to TRBD1. This CDR3 spans 14 amino acids. J lost 9 bases, V lost 4 bases, and 6 bases had no gene match. Germline CDR1 is MNHNS and CDR2 is SASEGT.